This is a list of T cell receptor beta chains from one sample in a study of metastatic and nonmetastatic thyroid tumors. From the PCR reads, TCRdb re-called clones with MiXCR. Of some 22,000 clones listed, approximately 23% are singletons. Sequenced: tumor tissue. The source is a female donor with papillary thyroid cancer or a benign thyroid nodule (not recorded which). Some clones in this sample may be carry-over from other donors' samples. Each CDR3 is given with its conserved first and last residue. Fields, in order: CDR3 protein, CDR3 DNA, V gene, CDR3 length, D gene, J gene, clone size. A D gene is named only where the DNA matches it firmly. Size is stated for part of the rows, as once, few or many counts, or as a class when the clone is expanded.

CDR3 protein: CASSPPEVRDTQYF
CDR3 DNA: TGTGCCAGCAGTCCCCCGGAGGTCAGGGATACGCAGTATTTT
V gene: TRBV6-2/TRBV6-3
CDR3 length: 14
D gene: NA
J gene: TRBJ2-3
clone size: many

CDR3 protein: CASSEGLAGNTDTQYF
CDR3 DNA: TGTGCCAGCAGTGAAGGGCTAGCGGGGAATACAGATACGCAGTATTTT
V gene: TRBV2
CDR3 length: 16
D gene: TRBD2
J gene: TRBJ2-3
clone size: NA

CDR3 protein: CASSLVVRTGANVLTF
CDR3 DNA: TGTGCCAGCAGCTTAGTGGTGCGAACTGGGGCCAACGTCCTGACTTTC
V gene: TRBV11-2
CDR3 length: 16
D gene: NA
J gene: TRBJ2-6
clone size: once

CDR3 protein: CASSIGGRANNEQFF
CDR3 DNA: TGTGCCAGTAGTATCGGCGGGAGGGCCAACAATGAGCAGTTCTTC
V gene: TRBV19
CDR3 length: 15
D gene: TRBD2
J gene: TRBJ2-1
clone size: NA

CDR3 protein: CASSLGGQGYQPQHF
CDR3 DNA: TGTGCCAGCAGCTTAGGGGGACAGGGATATCAGCCCCAGCATTTT
V gene: TRBV11-2
CDR3 length: 15
D gene: TRBD1
J gene: TRBJ1-5
clone size: NA

CDR3 protein: CASSLQGKYGYTF
CDR3 DNA: TGCGCCAGCAGCCTACAGGGGAAATATGGCTACACCTTC
V gene: TRBV5-1
CDR3 length: 13
D gene: TRBD1
J gene: TRBJ1-2
clone size: once

CDR3 protein: CSAIDRDYNEQFF
CDR3 DNA: TGCAGTGCCATCGACAGGGACTACAATGAGCAGTTCTTC
V gene: TRBV20-1
CDR3 length: 13
D gene: TRBD1
J gene: TRBJ2-1
clone size: NA

CDR3 protein: CASSWQPNQPQHF
CDR3 DNA: TGTGCCAGCAGTTGGCAGCCGAATCAGCCCCAGCATTTT
V gene: TRBV6-1
CDR3 length: 13
D gene: NA
J gene: TRBJ1-5
clone size: many

CDR3 protein: CASSLARVVGLPDTQYF
CDR3 DNA: TGTGCCAGCAGTTTAGCGCGAGTTGTGGGTCTCCCAGATACGCAGTATTTT
V gene: TRBV12-3/TRBV12-4
CDR3 length: 17
D gene: NA
J gene: TRBJ2-3
clone size: NA

CDR3 protein: CSARQWAMNTEAFF
CDR3 DNA: TGCAGTGCTAGACAGTGGGCTATGAACACTGAAGCTTTCTTT
V gene: TRBV20-1
CDR3 length: 14
D gene: NA
J gene: TRBJ1-1
clone size: NA

CDR3 protein: CASSPGPLGNTIYF
CDR3 DNA: TGTGCCAGCAGCCCGGGGCCCCTAGGAAACACCATATATTTT
V gene: TRBV7-9
CDR3 length: 14
D gene: NA
J gene: TRBJ1-3
clone size: many

CDR3 protein: CSVVLPGGLAYERYF
CDR3 DNA: TGTAGCGTTGTTCTTCCGGGGGGCCTTGCCTACGAGCGGTACTTC
V gene: TRBV29-1
CDR3 length: 15
D gene: NA
J gene: TRBJ2-7
clone size: few

CDR3 protein: CASRLSGRATDTQYF
CDR3 DNA: TGCGCCAGCAGGTTGAGCGGGAGAGCCACAGATACGCAGTATTTT
V gene: TRBV5-1
CDR3 length: 15
D gene: TRBD2
J gene: TRBJ2-3
clone size: many

CDR3 protein: CASSSSAANYGYTF
CDR3 DNA: TGTGCCAGCAGCTCCTCGGCAGCTAACTATGGCTACACCTTC
V gene: TRBV7-9
CDR3 length: 14
D gene: NA
J gene: TRBJ1-2
clone size: NA

CDR3 protein: CASSLAAADPNTGELFF
CDR3 DNA: TGCGCCAGCAGCTTGGCCGCGGCGGACCCGAACACCGGGGAACTGTTTTTT
V gene: TRBV5-1
CDR3 length: 17
D gene: NA
J gene: TRBJ2-2
clone size: once

CDR3 protein: CSATQGTGNEQYF
CDR3 DNA: TGCAGTGCTACCCAAGGCACAGGGAACGAGCAGTACTTC
V gene: TRBV20-1
CDR3 length: 13
D gene: NA
J gene: TRBJ2-7
clone size: once

CDR3 protein: CASRMTGEGQPQHF
CDR3 DNA: TGTGCCAGCAGGATGACAGGGGAAGGTCAGCCCCAGCATTTT
V gene: TRBV28
CDR3 length: 14
D gene: TRBD1
J gene: TRBJ1-5
clone size: many

CDR3 protein: CASSGRGRKGYEQYF
CDR3 DNA: TGTGCCAGCAGTGGGAGGGGGCGGAAGGGCTACGAGCAGTACTTC
V gene: TRBV6-4
CDR3 length: 15
D gene: NA
J gene: TRBJ2-7
clone size: few

CDR3 protein: CASSAQPANYGYTF
CDR3 DNA: TGTGCCAGCAGTGCACAGCCCGCTAACTATGGCTACACCTTC
V gene: TRBV2
CDR3 length: 14
D gene: NA
J gene: TRBJ1-2
clone size: few

CDR3 protein: CASSYSLTMDNSPLHF
CDR3 DNA: TGTGCCAGCAGTTACTCGTTAACTATGGATAATTCACCCCTCCACTTT
V gene: TRBV6-2/TRBV6-3
CDR3 length: 16
D gene: NA
J gene: TRBJ1-6
clone size: NA

CDR3 protein: CSADDRGYGYTF
CDR3 DNA: TGCAGTGCTGATGACAGAGGCTATGGCTACACCTTC
V gene: TRBV20-1
CDR3 length: 12
D gene: NA
J gene: TRBJ1-2
clone size: many

CDR3 protein: CASSRREQGWNTEAFF
CDR3 DNA: TGTGCCAGTAGTCGTCGGGAACAGGGGTGGAACACTGAAGCTTTCTTT
V gene: TRBV19
CDR3 length: 16
D gene: TRBD1
J gene: TRBJ1-1
clone size: many

CDR3 protein: CSAEQGGTDTQYF
CDR3 DNA: TGCAGTGCAGAACAGGGAGGGACAGATACGCAGTATTTT
V gene: TRBV20-1
CDR3 length: 13
D gene: NA
J gene: TRBJ2-3
clone size: many

CDR3 protein: CASSQVWGPLYEQYF
CDR3 DNA: TGCGCCAGCAGCCAAGTCTGGGGCCCGCTCTACGAGCAGTACTTC
V gene: TRBV4-3
CDR3 length: 15
D gene: NA
J gene: TRBJ2-7
clone size: medium-sized

CDR3 protein: CTSSGLAGDMYNEQFF
CDR3 DNA: TGTACCAGCAGTGGATTAGCGGGAGATATGTACAATGAGCAGTTCTTC
V gene: TRBV6-1
CDR3 length: 16
D gene: TRBD2
J gene: TRBJ2-1
clone size: few

CDR3 protein: CASSSSSTLAPSSYNEQFF
CDR3 DNA: TGTGCCAGCAGCTCGAGCTCTACTCTAGCGCCTAGCTCCTACAATGAGCAGTTCTTT
V gene: TRBV7-1
CDR3 length: 19
D gene: NA
J gene: TRBJ2-1
clone size: NA

CDR3 protein: CASSPWGEASREQYF
CDR3 DNA: TGTGCCAGCAGCCCGTGGGGGGAGGCCTCTCGGGAGCAGTACTTC
V gene: TRBV6-2/TRBV6-3
CDR3 length: 15
D gene: NA
J gene: TRBJ2-7
clone size: few

CDR3 protein: CSASQGSDQPQHF
CDR3 DNA: TGCAGTGCTTCACAGGGGAGTGATCAGCCCCAGCATTTT
V gene: TRBV20-1
CDR3 length: 13
D gene: TRBD1
J gene: TRBJ1-5
clone size: NA

CDR3 protein: CASSQLQGGTEAFF
CDR3 DNA: TGTGCCAGCAGCCAACTACAGGGCGGGACTGAAGCTTTCTTT
V gene: TRBV16
CDR3 length: 14
D gene: NA
J gene: TRBJ1-1
clone size: many

CDR3 protein: CASARGGPTGELFF
CDR3 DNA: TGTGCCAGTGCTCGGGGCGGGCCCACCGGGGAGCTGTTTTTT
V gene: TRBV9
CDR3 length: 14
D gene: NA
J gene: TRBJ2-2
clone size: many

CDR3 protein: CASSQETGSGYTF
CDR3 DNA: TGCGCCAGCAGCCAAGAAACAGGGTCTGGCTACACCTTC
V gene: TRBV4-3
CDR3 length: 13
D gene: NA
J gene: TRBJ1-2
clone size: NA

CDR3 protein: CASSDRGSVQQYF
CDR3 DNA: TGTGCCAGCAGTGACAGGGGGAGTGTCCAGCAGTACTTC
V gene: TRBV6-1
CDR3 length: 13
D gene: TRBD1
J gene: TRBJ2-7
clone size: NA

CDR3 protein: CSASVGELDYNEQFF
CDR3 DNA: TGCAGTGCTAGCGTAGGGGAGCTAGATTACAATGAGCAGTTCTTC
V gene: TRBV20-1
CDR3 length: 15
D gene: NA
J gene: TRBJ2-1
clone size: NA

CDR3 protein: CASSSPGLSSYNEQFF
CDR3 DNA: TGTGCCAGCAGCTCCCCTGGGCTTAGCTCCTACAATGAGCAGTTCTTC
V gene: TRBV7-2
CDR3 length: 16
D gene: NA
J gene: TRBJ2-1
clone size: many

CDR3 protein: CASSPSLPGGIRLGQYF
CDR3 DNA: TGTGCCAGTAGTCCATCACTTCCAGGGGGTATTCGCCTAGGGCAGTACTTC
V gene: TRBV19
CDR3 length: 17
D gene: TRBD1
J gene: TRBJ2-7
clone size: many

CDR3 protein: CASSFYQNTEAFF
CDR3 DNA: TGTGCCAGCAGCTTTTATCAGAACACTGAAGCTTTCTTT
V gene: TRBV5-5
CDR3 length: 13
D gene: NA
J gene: TRBJ1-1
clone size: few

CDR3 protein: CASSPRGGTGYTF
CDR3 DNA: TGTGCCAGCAGTCCCAGGGGAGGAACTGGCTACACCTTC
V gene: TRBV6-1
CDR3 length: 13
D gene: NA
J gene: TRBJ1-2
clone size: few

CDR3 protein: CASSRVYEQYF
CDR3 DNA: TGTGCCAGCAGTAGGGTCTACGAGCAGTACTTC
V gene: TRBV5-6
CDR3 length: 11
D gene: NA
J gene: TRBJ2-7
clone size: many

CDR3 protein: CASSVSGRAEDGELFF
CDR3 DNA: TGTGCCAGCAGCGTAAGCGGGAGGGCCGAGGACGGGGAGCTGTTTTTT
V gene: TRBV7-2
CDR3 length: 16
D gene: TRBD2
J gene: TRBJ2-2
clone size: many

CDR3 protein: CASSSTWGRGSNQPQHF
CDR3 DNA: TGTGCCAGCAGTTCTACTTGGGGGAGGGGCAGCAATCAGCCCCAGCATTTT
V gene: TRBV28
CDR3 length: 17
D gene: NA
J gene: TRBJ1-5
clone size: NA

CDR3 protein: CSARLLRSYNEQFF
CDR3 DNA: TGCAGTGCTAGACTTCTCCGGTCCTACAATGAGCAGTTCTTC
V gene: TRBV20-1
CDR3 length: 14
D gene: NA
J gene: TRBJ2-1
clone size: NA

CDR3 protein: CASSGVQNNSPLHF
CDR3 DNA: TGTGCCAGCAGTGGGGTACAGAATAATTCACCCCTCCACTTT
V gene: TRBV6-1
CDR3 length: 14
D gene: NA
J gene: TRBJ1-6
clone size: few

CDR3 protein: CASSRGLAGVDTQYF
CDR3 DNA: TGCGCCAGCAGCCGGGGACTAGCGGGAGTAGATACGCAGTATTTT
V gene: TRBV5-1
CDR3 length: 15
D gene: TRBD2
J gene: TRBJ2-3
clone size: NA

CDR3 protein: CASSPAGQSGNEHFF
CDR3 DNA: TGCGCCAGCAGCCCGGCGGGACAGAGTGGGAATGAGCATTTCTTC
V gene: TRBV5-1
CDR3 length: 15
D gene: NA
J gene: TRBJ2-1
clone size: NA

CDR3 protein: CASSVHSGQYGNTIYF
CDR3 DNA: TGTGCCAGCAGCGTGCACTCAGGGCAATATGGAAACACCATATATTTT
V gene: TRBV11-2
CDR3 length: 16
D gene: NA
J gene: TRBJ1-3
clone size: NA

CDR3 protein: CSARDRSGRNEQFF
CDR3 DNA: TGCAGTGCTAGAGATAGGAGCGGGAGGAATGAGCAGTTCTTC
V gene: TRBV20-1
CDR3 length: 14
D gene: TRBD2
J gene: TRBJ2-1
clone size: medium-sized

CDR3 protein: CASGVSMALPYEQYF
CDR3 DNA: TGTGCCAGCGGGGTTTCAATGGCTTTACCCTACGAGCAGTACTTC
V gene: TRBV11-3
CDR3 length: 15
D gene: NA
J gene: TRBJ2-7
clone size: NA

CDR3 protein: CASSIGTSGSRDQYF
CDR3 DNA: TGTGCCAGTAGTATAGGGACTAGCGGGAGTCGCGATCAGTACTTC
V gene: TRBV19
CDR3 length: 15
D gene: TRBD2
J gene: TRBJ2-7
clone size: NA

CDR3 protein: CASSDRTGTGELFF
CDR3 DNA: TGTGCCAGCAGCGACCGGACAGGGACCGGGGAGCTGTTTTTT
V gene: TRBV9
CDR3 length: 14
D gene: TRBD1
J gene: TRBJ2-2
clone size: NA

CDR3 protein: CASSLQPRDTQYF
CDR3 DNA: TGTGCCAGCAGCCTACAGCCGAGGGATACGCAGTATTTT
V gene: TRBV2
CDR3 length: 13
D gene: NA
J gene: TRBJ2-3
clone size: many

CDR3 protein: CAGSPNGQNYGYTF
CDR3 DNA: TGTGCCGGCAGTCCAAATGGACAGAACTATGGCTACACCTTC
V gene: TRBV12-3/TRBV12-4
CDR3 length: 14
D gene: NA
J gene: TRBJ1-2
clone size: many

CDR3 protein: CASSGGGFGNTIYF
CDR3 DNA: TGTGCCAGTAGTGGGGGGGGTTTCGGAAACACCATATATTTT
V gene: TRBV19
CDR3 length: 14
D gene: NA
J gene: TRBJ1-3
clone size: many

CDR3 protein: CASKLAGGTTYEQYF
CDR3 DNA: TGTGCCAGCAAACTAGCGGGAGGGACTACCTACGAGCAGTACTTC
V gene: TRBV28
CDR3 length: 15
D gene: TRBD2
J gene: TRBJ2-7
clone size: few

CDR3 protein: CASIEWAGGTYNEQFF
CDR3 DNA: TGTGCCAGCATCGAATGGGCGGGAGGTACCTACAATGAGCAGTTCTTC
V gene: TRBV28
CDR3 length: 16
D gene: TRBD2
J gene: TRBJ2-1
clone size: NA

CDR3 protein: CAISEGGFGANVLTF
CDR3 DNA: TGTGCCATCAGTGAGGGAGGGTTTGGGGCCAACGTCCTGACTTTC
V gene: TRBV10-3
CDR3 length: 15
D gene: NA
J gene: TRBJ2-6
clone size: NA

CDR3 protein: CASSPDSKETQYF
CDR3 DNA: TGTGCCAGCTCACCGGACAGTAAAGAGACCCAGTACTTC
V gene: TRBV18
CDR3 length: 13
D gene: NA
J gene: TRBJ2-5
clone size: medium-sized

CDR3 protein: CSVVPEQGWDGYTF
CDR3 DNA: TGCAGCGTTGTTCCGGAACAGGGTTGGGATGGCTACACCTTC
V gene: TRBV29-1
CDR3 length: 14
D gene: NA
J gene: TRBJ1-2
clone size: many

CDR3 protein: CASSPQARGLGYEQYF
CDR3 DNA: TGTGCCAGCTCACCTCAGGCCAGGGGGCTGGGATACGAGCAGTACTTC
V gene: TRBV18
CDR3 length: 16
D gene: TRBD1
J gene: TRBJ2-7
clone size: many

CDR3 protein: CASSSGRGTYNEQFF
CDR3 DNA: TGTGCCAGCTCCTCTGGCAGGGGGACTTACAATGAGCAGTTCTTC
V gene: TRBV9
CDR3 length: 15
D gene: NA
J gene: TRBJ2-1
clone size: once

CDR3 protein: CATDTSSYEQYF
CDR3 DNA: TGTGCCACCGACACCTCCTCCTACGAGCAGTACTTC
V gene: TRBV28
CDR3 length: 12
D gene: NA
J gene: TRBJ2-7
clone size: NA